The 17 T cell receptor beta chains given below trace back to one sample, sequenced in a study of blood T cell repertoires in COVID-19. Profiling relied on immunoSEQ multiplex PCR, and the TCRdb table lists in-frame clones only, not all of them. The table shows roughly 190,000 clones, with about 86% occurring only once. Sequencing used peripheral blood. Receptors were obtained from a man aged 50 to 59 with active or convalescent COVID-19.

The chain uses TRBV27 and TRBJ1-6; 9 bases fit TRBD1. CDR3 length: 15 residues. Germline V gives CDR1 MNHEY, CDR2 SMNVEV (reference sequence). The ends lost 7 bases at V and 10 bases at J; junction bases unmatched: 11. CDR3 protein: CASTVGTGLESPLHF. The CDR3 coding sequence is TGTGCCAGCACCGTAGGGACAGGGTTAGAATCACCCCTCCACTTT.

The chain uses TRBV5-1 and TRBJ1-1, with 8 bases that match TRBD1. This CDR3 has 15 residues. The germline CDR1 and CDR2 sequences are SGHRS and YFSETQ. V lost 0 bases, J lost 1 base, and 2 bases stayed unmatched. The CDR3 region is CASSLVGTGNTEAFF. The CDR3 nucleotides are TGCGCCAGCAGCTTGGTAGGGACAGGGAACACTGAAGCTTTCTTT.

The chain carries TRBV5-3 and TRBJ2-3, with TRBD2 matching 13 bases. TRBV5-3 falls under the ORF class, with uncertain function. The length of the CDR3 is 19 residues. Germline trimming cut 4 bases from V and 6 bases from J; bases unmatched to any gene: 17. The CDR3 DNA follows: TGTGCCAGAAGCCCCTCAGGACTAGCGGGAGTGAAAATTTCGGATACGCAGTATTTT. Protein product: CARSPSGLAGVKISDTQYF.

V gene TRBV9 combines with J gene TRBJ1-3, with 8 bases that match TRBD1. The junction had 10 bases not matched to a gene; V was cut back by 1 base and J by 4 bases. The germline gives CDR1 SGDLS, CDR2 YYNGEE. This CDR3 has 17 amino acids. CDR3 coding DNA: TGTGCCAGCAGCGTATCTGCAGGGGGCTCTTTGGGAAACACCATATATTTT. It translates to CASSVSAGGSLGNTIYF.

A word on this clone: One end of the junction is discordant with germline, which a read error may explain. The gene calls are TRBV3-1 (or the pseudogene TRBV3-2) and TRBJ2-5; the D gene could be TRBD1 or TRBD2 (5 bases each). Germline V lookup: CDR1 LGHDT, CDR2 YNNKEL (reference sequence). This CDR3 region has 13 residues. The CDR3 sequence is CAISREYQETQYF. CDR3 DNA sequence: TGTGCCATCAGCAGGGAGTACCAAGAGACCCAGTACTTC.

This clone turned up a few times. The chain has TRBV7-3 and TRBJ1-1, with TRBD1 identical over 8 bases. CDR3 size: 16 residues. Germline loops: CDR1 SGHTA, CDR2 FQGTGA. The V gene end was trimmed by 5 bases and the J gene end by 3 bases; junction bases not matched to a gene: 11. This CDR3 is CASSPGGSVVHTEAFF. For the CDR3, the DNA is TGTGCCAGCAGCCCAGGGGGCTCCGTAGTCCACACTGAAGCTTTCTTT.

V and J are TRBV6-1 and TRBJ1-2, with D possibly matching TRBD1 (5 bases). V lost 3 bases and J 8 bases, leaving 10 bases between the germline ends. Germline assignment: CDR1 MNHNS and CDR2 SASEGT. CDR3 length equals 12 residues. The CDR3 is CASSEGREGYTF. The CDR3 nucleotides read TGTGCCAGCAGTGAGGGGCGCGAGGGCTACACCTTC.

The chain recombines TRBV7-9 with TRBJ2-5; 9 nucleotides match TRBD2. CDR3 length: 18 residues. Looked up from germline, CDR1 is SEHNR and CDR2 is FQNEAQ (reference sequence). V dropped 5 bases and J dropped 4; count of bases not matched to a gene: 17. Written as DNA, the CDR3 is TGTGCCAGCAGCCGGACTAGCGCCATCCAGGAACGACCAGAGACCCAGTACTTC. Protein product: CASSRTSAIQERPETQYF.

Note on this clone: A far larger clone differs by one base, so this is likely a read error. The CDR3 bases are TGTGCCAGCAGCCCCCCGGCAGGGGACTATGGCTACACCTTC. Its protein product is CASSPPAGDYGYTF. The chain joins TRBV5-6 to TRBJ1-2, with D tentatively TRBD1 (6 bases). V lost 4 bases and J lost 3, with 13 bases in between. Germline V gene lookup returns CDR1 SGHDT and CDR2 YYEEEE. CDR3 size: 14 residues.

The genes are TRBV12-3 or TRBV12-4 and TRBJ2-3, with D uncertain. Trimming took 6 bases from V and 0 from J, leaving 4 bases between them. There are 12 residues in the CDR3. The CDR3 loop is CASRLSTDTQYF. The CDR3 DNA follows: TGTGCCAGCAGACTTAGCACAGATACGCAGTATTTT.

The chain uses TRBV7-2 and TRBJ2-6; D is unresolved. The CDR3 contains 14 residues. From germline, CDR1 is SGHTA and CDR2 FQGNSA. V dropped 2 bases and J dropped 4 bases, with 6 bases sitting between them. Here the CDR3 reads CASSLMSGANVLTF. The CDR3 DNA is TGTGCCAGCAGCTTAATGAGCGGGGCCAACGTCCTGACTTTC. Based on the CDR3 plus reference TRBV7-2 and TRBJ2-6, the full variable domain is GAGVSQSPSNKVTEKGKDVELRCDPISGHTALYWYRQSLGQGLEFLIYFQGNSAPDKSGLPSDRFSAERTGGSVSTLTIQRTQQEDSAVYLCASSLMSGANVLTFGAGSRLTVL.

The chain couples TRBV18 to TRBJ2-2; tentative D call: TRBD2 (5 bases). Per the germline V gene, CDR1 is KGHSH and CDR2 is LQKENI. The CDR3 is 16 residues long. V lost 3 bases and J lost 4, with 15 bases in between. The CDR3 reads CASSPKADSSTGELFF. The CDR3 DNA is TGTGCCAGCTCACCTAAGGCGGACTCGAGCACCGGGGAGCTGTTTTTT.

This clone has only one observation. The V call is TRBV28, the J call TRBJ1-1; D gene uncertain. The CDR3 is made up of 13 amino acids. V was pared by 6 bases and J by 10 bases, with 18 bases between. Germline V gene data show CDR1 as MDHEN and CDR2 as SYDVKM. The CDR3 DNA sequence: TGTGCCAGCAGCCTGGGTTTCCGGGAGTCAGCTTTCTTT. Encoded protein: CASSLGFRESAFF.

The chain has TRBV28 and TRBJ2-6, with 11 bases that match TRBD1. The V gene's germline CDR1 is MDHEN and CDR2 SYDVKM. Trimming removed 5 bases from V and 1 base from J; junction bases left unmatched: 4. The CDR3 length is 17 residues. CDR3 sequence reads: CASSAGQGVSGANVLTF. CDR3 bases: TGTGCCAGCAGTGCGGGACAGGGGGTATCTGGGGCCAACGTCCTGACTTTC.

The rearrangement joins TRBV6-5 to TRBJ2-7, with 7 bases matching TRBD1. Germline V gives CDR1 MNHEY, CDR2 SVGAGI. CDR3 length: 14 residues. V shed 5 bases, J shed 7 bases, and the junction held 11 bases outside the gene matches. CDR3 in amino acids: CASSPVGGRGEQYF. CDR3 nucleotides: TGTGCCAGCAGTCCCGTAGGGGGCCGAGGGGAGCAGTACTTC.

The chain couples TRBV24-1 to TRBJ2-3; possible D gene TRBD2, 5 bases. CDR1 and CDR2 (germline): KGHDR, SFDVKD. V lost 5 bases, J lost 3 bases, and 17 bases lay in between. The CDR3 consists of 16 residues. CDR3 DNA: TGTGCCACCAGTGGAGGACTCATCATCGGGACAGATACGCAGTATTTT. Protein sequence: CATSGGLIIGTDTQYF.

The rearrangement links TRBV5-1 to TRBJ2-1; D possibly corresponds to TRBD2 (6 bases). The germline gives CDR1 SGHRS, CDR2 YFSETQ. V lost 4 bases to trimming and J lost 0 bases, with 17 bases between them. The CDR3 is made up of 17 amino acids. The CDR3 loop reads CASSPYRDSSSYNEQFF. The CDR3 bases are TGCGCCAGCAGCCCCTACCGGGACTCAAGCTCCTACAATGAGCAGTTCTTC.